This T cell receptor beta chain derives from a study of lymphopenia after photon versus proton radiotherapy. General study points: Proton therapy kept repertoires fairly stable, unlike photons, which gained effector/memory cells. In patients who died, overall survival fell as post-nadir TCR diversity dropped more.

Some clones are missing from TCRdb's copy, which holds only in-frame ones; the method was immunoSEQ multiplex PCR. The data contain around 64,000 clones, around 93% of them seen just once; the ten biggest clones take up approximately 2.1%. About this clone: Its antigen is undetermined.

The V gene's germline CDR1 is SNHLY and CDR2 FYNNEI. The CDR3 is 14 residues long. J was trimmed by 6 bases and V by 9 bases; bases with no gene match: 6. This receptor was obtained from a woman aged 40 to 55 with cholangiocarcinoma. The chain uses TRBV2 and TRBJ1-6; the match to TRBD1 covers 9 bases. Source: peripheral blood, taken from a patient treated with photon-based radiotherapy. The chain's CDR3 is CARGTGFGNSPLHF. The CDR3 bases are TGTGCCAGAGGGACAGGGTTTGGTAATTCACCCCTCCACTTT.